This record looks at one T cell receptor beta chain sequence and its context. Its antigen has not been determined. No per-base quality is available; no much larger clone lies one base away. The immunoSEQ Assay, a bias-controlled multiplex PCR, was used to amplify TCRbeta CDR3 regions from genomic DNA. In the original analysis: Within the assay, amplification of reference gene primers was used to estimate how many nucleated cells each sample contained. Sequence reads were collapsed and filtered to measure the absolute abundance of every unique TCRbeta CDR3 rearrangement. For each sample, productive Simpson clonality was calculated as the square root of Simpson's diversity index across productive rearrangements. The source is immuneACCESS, and TCRdb retained only in-frame sequences with V and J called. Part of the clones is not carried over; for the studies checked, unresolved V genes explain less than half of this, and the remainder is unexplained. The V and J calls and clone size come from that table; D and trimming were worked out from the DNA. The sample profile shows about 120,000 clones; 82% of them were found once. The ten largest clones represent approximately 7% of the sample.

The germline V gene provides CDR1 MNHEY and CDR2 SVGAGI. V loses 8 bases of germline sequence and J loses 6 bases, and the interval between the two ends is 19 bases. From the cysteine up to the phenylalanine, the CDR3 has a length of 15 residues. The entry retains the CDR3 DNA only, 45 bases that are in frame from base 1. These data are taken from a study of blood T cell repertoires in COVID-19 (dated by TCRdb to about 2020). Describing the broader study: Samples from collaborators originated in the United States, Italy and Spain and spanned both the acute and convalescent phases of COVID-19. Sample metadata almost always included a de-identified subject ID, COVID-19 status, age in years and sex. The dataset comprised deeply sampled blood TCRbeta repertoires from subjects exposed to, actively infected with, or recovered from COVID-19. The samples were drawn from two sources: the first 160 participants of the ongoing ImmuneRACE study, and 1,000 to 1,500 subjects contributed by 6 global collaborators. Where HLA class I and class II types were available, the types were taken from metadata supplied by the sample provider, not from assay-based typing. The repertoires were released in a freely available public database intended as a resource for research on the immune response to SARS-CoV-2. The prospective study material was composed of cDNA or gDNA derived from T cells, B-cell-depleted T cells, or PBMCs. On the study overall, not on this receptor specifically: The amount of clinical and demographic metadata varied by source and participant and was provided uncurated.

The collaborating institutions used their own protocols to collect whole blood in K2EDTA tubes. For TCRbeta analysis, collaborators shipped samples as frozen whole blood, isolated PBMCs, or DNA extracted from either of those sample types. The TCR originated in a man between 65 and 79 years old with active or convalescent COVID-19. Material: peripheral blood. The chain joins TRBV6-5 to TRBJ2-2; the D segment could be TRBD2, given 6 matching bases. The sequenced DNA is TGTGCCAGCTGGGGGGTGACAGACTTCCCCGGGGAGCTGTTTTTT. It is translated as CASWGVTDFPGELFF.